What follows describes a single TCR beta chain. This clonotype was recorded many times. The antigen it recognizes is unknown. No qualities accompany the bases; no much larger clone lies one base away. The data were obtained in a study of T-cell reconstitution after alpha-beta-depleted transplantation in children (dated by TCRdb to 2015 to 2016). For the wider study: The study quantitatively tracked T-cell immune reconstitution after TCRalphabeta/CD19-depleted allogeneic hematopoietic cell transplantation in children using TCR repertoire profiling. What the authors observed across the whole study: In some patients, the high TCRbeta diversity seen at day 60 was put down to recipient T cells and intrathymic progenitors that had survived conditioning. Over subsequent months, a decline in hyperexpanded clone frequencies was noted, and after one year, T-cell counts and TCRbeta diversity were mostly ascribed to newly produced T cells. Apparently early alphabetaT-cell count recovery about two months after transplant reportedly relied on only several hundred rapidly expanded clones derived from non-depleted graft cells.

The CDR3 holds 13 amino acids from the cysteine to the phenylalanine. The entry retains the CDR3 DNA only, 39 bases that are in frame from base 1. CDR1 and CDR2, per the germline V gene, are SGHRS and YFSETQ. Between the V and J ends, shortened by 5 bases and 0 bases respectively, the junction contains 6 bases. The library was made by PCR. Sequencing relied on an Illumina HiSeq 2500. Molecular barcoding was employed in the preparation of TCR libraries, with unique molecular identifiers being used to normalize TCRbeta repertoire quantification. The raw public data were reprocessed by TCRdb itself: fastp quality trimming at Q25, MiXCR clonotype calling, in-frame beta chains only. Rows are combined by CDR3 protein, so each entry shows the most common genes and DNA. In this sample the table shows 200,000 to 300,000 distinct CDR3 sequences, more than 20% of which occur a single time. The ten largest clones take up less than 3.5% of the sample.

In light of the paper, this sample's treatment or condition label describes: allogeneic hematopoietic cell transplantation with graft depleted of TCRalphabeta T cells and CD19 B cells. Transplant recipients were children who received TCRalphabeta/CD19-depleted allogeneic hematopoietic cell grafts. The clonotype originates from a girl aged 2 to 10 with Fanconi anemia, due to receive a stem cell transplant. The material sequenced was PBMCs, taken before TCRalphabeta/CD19-depleted stem cell transplant. The chain is assembled from TRBV5-1 and TRBJ1-3; the D gene assignment is ambiguous. The CDR3 sequence is CASSHASGNTIYF. The sequenced DNA: TGCGCCAGCAGTCACGCCTCTGGAAACACCATATATTTT.